A selection of T cell receptor beta chains follows, all from one sample in a study of technical replicates of blood from a handful of donors. Sequencing used immunoSEQ multiplex PCR; TCRdb keeps in-frame clones, though not all of them. This table holds fewer than 60,000 clones, roughly nine tenths found once. The sequencing input was PBMCs. The receptors originated from a human donor in good health. Some clones in this sample may be carry-over from other donors' samples. Both conserved end residues are part of each CDR3. A D gene is named only where the DNA matches it firmly. Part of the rows lack a size; the others show once, few, many or a class for expanded clones.

abundance | j_gene | v_gene | d_gene | CDR3nt | CDR3aa
. | TRBJ1-1 | TRBV7-9 | TRBD1 | TGTGCCAGCAGCCCGGGACAGCTTAAAAACACTGAAGCTTTCTTT | CASSPGQLKNTEAFF
. | TRBJ1-6 | TRBV11-2 | TRBD1 | TGTGCCAGCAGCTTAGGGGACAGGTATAATTCACCCCTCCACTTT | CASSLGDRYNSPLHF
. | TRBJ1-5 | TRBV4-3 | . | TGCGCCAGCAGCCAAGAAGTTGGCAGAAATCAGCCCCAGCATTTT | CASSQEVGRNQPQHF
. | TRBJ2-7 | TRBV7-2 | . | TGTGCCAGCAGCTTCGCAGAGGCCTACGAGCAGTACTTC | CASSFAEAYEQYF
. | TRBJ2-2 | TRBV5-6 | TRBD1 | TGTGCCAGCAGCTTAAATACAGGGGCGTCGAGCACCGGGGAGCTGTTTTTT | CASSLNTGASSTGELFF
once | TRBJ1-6 | TRBV19 | . | TGTGCCAGTAGTATCTCGGTGTACTCACCCCTCCACTTT | CASSISVYSPLHF
. | TRBJ2-1 | TRBV5-4 | . | TGTGCCAGCAGCTTGGGACTGGAGATGGTCAATGAGCAGTTCTTC | CASSLGLEMVNEQFF
. | TRBJ1-6 | TRBV4-2 | . | TGTGCCAGCAGCCAAGAAGGTACAGGGATAAATTCACCCCTCCACTTT | CASSQEGTGINSPLHF
. | TRBJ1-1 | TRBV5-5 | . | TGTGCCAGCAGCTTGGGGTTCGGGGGTTTTGAAGCTTTCTTT | CASSLGFGGFEAFF
. | TRBJ2-7 | TRBV6-1 | TRBD2 | TGTGCCAGCAGGGAAGCGGGAGGCTACGAGCAGTACTTC | CASREAGGYEQYF
once | TRBJ2-7 | TRBV7-8 | TRBD1 | TGTGCCAGCAGCTTAGATTTGGGGACAGGTTTCTACGAGCAGTACTTC | CASSLDLGTGFYEQYF
. | TRBJ1-2 | TRBV14 | . | TGTGCCAGCAGCCGGGAGGGGACCTATGGCTACACCTTC | CASSREGTYGYTF
. | TRBJ1-1 | TRBV5-8 | . | TGTGCCAGCAGCATACAGGGGAACACTGAAGCTTTCTTT | CASSIQGNTEAFF